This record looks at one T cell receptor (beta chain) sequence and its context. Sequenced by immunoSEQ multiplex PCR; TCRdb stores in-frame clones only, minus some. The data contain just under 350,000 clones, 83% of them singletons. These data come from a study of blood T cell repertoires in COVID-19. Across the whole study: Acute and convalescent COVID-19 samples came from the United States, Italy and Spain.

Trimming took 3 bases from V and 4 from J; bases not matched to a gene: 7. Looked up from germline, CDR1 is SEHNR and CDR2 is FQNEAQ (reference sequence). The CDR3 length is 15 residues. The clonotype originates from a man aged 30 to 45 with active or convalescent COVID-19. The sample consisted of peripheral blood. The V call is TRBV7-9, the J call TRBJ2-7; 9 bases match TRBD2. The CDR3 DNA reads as TGTGCCAGCAGCTTTTCGGGTAGCGGGGGTTACGAGCAGTACTTC. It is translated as CASSFSGSGGYEQYF.